The present entry profiles one T cell receptor beta chain with its context. The length of the CDR3 is 13 residues. Between the trimmed V and J ends, which lost 0 bases and 10 bases, there was a span of 12 bases. The germline V gene has CDR1 LNHDA and CDR2 SQIVND (reference sequence). Per the authors' pipeline: Amplification of reference gene primers was used by the study to estimate nucleated cell counts. Generated by immunoSEQ multiplex PCR, the TCRdb table keeps only in-frame clones and is missing some. V, J and clone size derive from that table, while D and trimming were established from the DNA sequence. The repertoire holds 30,000 to 40,000 clones, with roughly 70% as singletons. The sample belongs to a study of blood T cell repertoires in COVID-19. Followed over time, Seattle patients had been enrolled while infection was active.

V gene TRBV19 combines with J gene TRBJ1-1; maybe TRBD1 (5 bases). Specimen: peripheral blood. This TCR came from a man aged 65-85 years with COVID-19, enrolled during active disease. The CDR3: CASSIDQGRRAFF. CDR3 nucleotide sequence: TGTGCCAGTAGTATAGATCAGGGCAGAAGAGCTTTCTTT.